The 6 T cell receptor beta chains below were found in one sample sequenced in a study of cytomegalovirus exposure and HLA in healthy donors. This PCR relied on a set of 60 Vbeta primers and 13 Jbeta primers. Measured with immunoSEQ multiplex PCR; TCRdb has only the in-frame clones, and not every one. The sample lists about 94,000 clones; roughly 80% were seen once. The specimen sequenced was PBMCs. Receptor source: a human donor in good health.

The rearrangement uses TRBV2 and TRBJ1-2, with unresolved D. The V gene lost 7 bases and the J gene lost 4 bases, with 10 bases spanning the gap. CDR1 is SNHLY and CDR2 is FYNNEI in the germline V gene. CDR3 length: 12 residues. As DNA, the CDR3 is TGTGCCAGCACTCGAGAGCTCTATGGCTACACCTTC. Translated, it gives CASTRELYGYTF.

CDR3 amino acids: CASSLGGHDREKLFF. The DNA of the CDR3 is TGCGCCAGCAGCTTGGGGGGCCATGATCGGGAAAAACTGTTTTTT. V is TRBV5-1 and J is TRBJ1-4; maybe TRBD1 (5 bases). Germline lookup yields CDR1 SGHRS and CDR2 YFSETQ. This CDR3 contains 15 residues. V gave up 0 bases and J gave up 8 bases, with 14 bases separating them.

The chain recombines TRBV27 with TRBJ2-5; no clear D. Trimming removed 4 bases at V and 2 bases at J, with 8 bases between. CDR3 length: 13 amino acids. Germline V gene sequence: CDR1 MNHEY, CDR2 SMNVEV (reference sequence). CDR3 nucleotides: TGTGCCAGCAGTTCACAGATACAAGAGACCCAGTACTTC. It encodes CASSSQIQETQYF.

J is TRBJ2-1 and V is TRBV4-2; 8 positions match TRBD2. CDR3 length: 16 amino acids. Germline values: CDR1 LGHNA, CDR2 YNFKEQ. With V trimmed by 3 bases and J by 8 bases, 12 bases remained unmatched. The CDR3 is CASSQALGGGQHEQFF. The CDR3, as DNA: TGTGCCAGCAGCCAGGCCCTCGGCGGGGGGCAGCATGAGCAGTTCTTC.

This chain links TRBV30 with TRBJ2-2, with D possibly being TRBD1 (6 bases). V was clipped by 3 bases and J by 0 bases, with 17 bases between them. The CDR3 loop spans 17 amino acids. CDR1 is GTSNPN, CDR2 SVGIG, per germline (reference sequence). CDR3 sequence reads: CAWSKQGLTANTGELFF. The CDR3 nucleotides read TGTGCCTGGAGCAAACAGGGCCTTACCGCGAACACCGGGGAGCTGTTTTTT.

This clone was observed a few times. The chain uses TRBV19 and TRBJ2-7, with 9 bases matching TRBD1. CDR1 is LNHDA, CDR2 SQIVND, per germline (reference sequence). Trimming cost V 6 bases and J 2 bases; bases outside gene matches: 5. The CDR3 is 14 residues long. CDR3: CASSPRTGAYEQYF. The CDR3 bases are TGTGCCAGTAGCCCTCGGACAGGGGCCTACGAGCAGTACTTC.